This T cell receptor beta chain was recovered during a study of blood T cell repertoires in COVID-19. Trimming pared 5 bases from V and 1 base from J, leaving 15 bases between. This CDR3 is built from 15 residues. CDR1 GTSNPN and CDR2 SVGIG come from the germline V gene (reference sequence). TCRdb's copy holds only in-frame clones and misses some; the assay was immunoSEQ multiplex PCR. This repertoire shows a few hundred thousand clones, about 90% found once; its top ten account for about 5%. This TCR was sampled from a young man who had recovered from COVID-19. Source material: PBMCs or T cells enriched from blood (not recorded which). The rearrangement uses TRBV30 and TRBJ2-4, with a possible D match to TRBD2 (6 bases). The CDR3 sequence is CAWDKEGRAKNIQYF. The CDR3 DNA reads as TGTGCCTGGGACAAGGAGGGCAGGGCCAAAAACATTCAGTACTTC.